The rows below give T cell receptor beta chains drawn from one sample of a study of Ad26.COV2.S vaccination and SARS-CoV-2 variants. This table comes from immunoSEQ multiplex PCR, and its TCRdb copy is limited to in-frame clones, with some not included. The sample lists around 450,000 clones, roughly 87% occurring once. The input for sequencing was peripheral blood, taken in a trial of Ad26.COV2.S vaccine versus placebo. These receptors originate from a person between 18 and 60 years old who received the Ad26.COV2.S COVID-19 vaccine or a placebo. The CDR3 runs from the conserved cysteine through the conserved F or W. A D gene is named only where the DNA matches it firmly. Not all rows give a size; the values are once, few, many and, for expanded clones, a class.

J gene	clone size	D gene	V gene	CDR3 protein	CDR3 DNA
TRBJ1-2	-	-	TRBV2	CASTNPGPYGYTF	TGTGCCAGCACTAACCCGGGACCCTATGGCTACACCTTC
TRBJ1-4	-	-	TRBV18	CASSPGGYEKLFF	TGTGCCAGCTCACCGGGGGGTTATGAAAAACTGTTTTTT
TRBJ1-2	few	TRBD1	TRBV28	CASTIGQGNYGYTF	TGTGCCAGCACCATAGGACAGGGTAACTATGGCTACACCTTC
TRBJ1-4	-	-	TRBV19	CASSMTAYNEKLFF	TGTGCCAGTAGTATGACAGCCTATAATGAAAAACTGTTTTTT
TRBJ2-7	-	TRBD1	TRBV14	CASSARQGPEQYF	TGTGCCAGCAGCGCTCGACAGGGCCCCGAGCAGTACTTC
TRBJ2-2	once	TRBD1	TRBV9	CASSGRDRGNTGELFF	TGTGCCAGCAGCGGCCGGGACAGGGGAAACACCGGGGAGCTGTTTTTT
TRBJ1-2	-	-	TRBV7-8	CASSPGVGYGYTF	TGTGCCAGCAGCCCAGGGGTTGGCTATGGCTACACCTTC
TRBJ1-1	-	-	TRBV3-1/TRBV3-2	CASSQDRGIGEAFF	TGTGCCAGCAGCCAAGATCGGGGGATCGGGGAAGCTTTCTTT
TRBJ2-1	-	-	TRBV19	CASRNSHPYNEQFF	TGTGCCAGTCGAAATAGTCACCCCTACAATGAGCAGTTCTTC
TRBJ2-7	once	-	TRBV14	CASSQGSGRIEQYF	TGTGCCAGCAGCCAAGGGTCTGGCCGGATCGAGCAGTACTTC
TRBJ2-5	-	-	TRBV3-1/TRBV3-2	CASSQSWDLWYF	TGTGCCAGCAGCCAAAGTTGGGACCTATGGTACTTC
TRBJ2-7	-	-	TRBV18	CASSPDSYEQYF	TGTGCCAGCTCACCCGACAGCTACGAGCAGTACTTC
TRBJ1-5	-	TRBD1	TRBV3-1/TRBV3-2	CASSQVKTGPGQPQHF	TGTGCCAGCAGCCAGGTTAAGACAGGGCCCGGGCAGCCCCAGCATTTT
TRBJ2-2	few	TRBD2	TRBV3-1/TRBV3-2	CASSLIAGGFGELFF	TGTGCCAGCAGCCTTATAGCGGGAGGGTTCGGGGAGCTGTTTTTT
TRBJ2-4	-	-	TRBV6-4	CASSDGIGNIQYF	TGTGCCAGCAGTGACGGGATTGGAAACATTCAGTACTTC
TRBJ2-1	-	TRBD2	TRBV2	CASSGIGGSPGNEQFF	TGTGCCAGCAGTGGGATCGGCGGGAGTCCCGGCAATGAGCAGTTCTTC
TRBJ2-5	-	-	TRBV29-1	CSVSLASKTQYF	TGCAGCGTTAGTCTAGCGTCAAAGACCCAGTACTTC
TRBJ1-5	-	-	TRBV6-2/TRBV6-3	CASSYAGEVNPQHF	TGTGCCAGCAGTTACGCAGGGGAGGTCAATCCCCAGCATTTT
TRBJ1-2	-	-	TRBV7-9	CASSFLENTPNYGYTF	TGTGCCAGCAGCTTTTTGGAGAACACCCCTAACTATGGCTACACCTTC
TRBJ1-4	-	TRBD1	TRBV5-1	CASSLTGVDEKLFF	TGCGCCAGCAGCTTGACAGGGGTGGATGAAAAACTGTTTTTT
TRBJ1-2	-	TRBD1	TRBV6-2/TRBV6-3	CASSRQGTRYGYTF	TGTGCCAGCAGTCGACAGGGGACCCGCTATGGCTACACCTTC
TRBJ2-1	-	-	TRBV5-1	CASSLRGQGISGMNEQFF	TGCGCCAGCAGCTTGAGGGGGCAGGGGATTAGCGGGATGAATGAGCAGTTCTTC
TRBJ2-1	-	-	TRBV6-4	CASSDPVYNEQFF	TGTGCCAGCAGTGATCCCGTCTACAATGAGCAGTTCTTC
TRBJ1-4	-	-	TRBV11-2	CASSLGGAANEKLFF	TGTGCCAGCAGCTTAGGAGGGGCGGCTAATGAAAAACTGTTTTTT
TRBJ1-5	-	TRBD1	TRBV19	CASSISRGKFNQPQHF	TGTGCCAGTAGTATTTCCAGGGGGAAATTCAATCAGCCCCAGCATTTT
TRBJ1-2	-	-	TRBV7-9	CASSLERGNGYTF	TGTGCCAGCAGCTTAGAAAGAGGGAATGGCTACACCTTC
TRBJ2-2	-	-	TRBV12-3/TRBV12-4	CASSILSTGELFF	TGTGCCAGCAGCATTCTAAGCACCGGGGAGCTGTTTTTT
TRBJ1-5	-	-	TRBV18	CASSPPGGLGNQPQHF	TGTGCCAGCTCACCACCGGGGGGGCTGGGAAATCAGCCCCAGCATTTT
TRBJ2-5	-	-	TRBV11-3	CASSLEGSQETQYF	TGTGCCAGCAGCTTAGAGGGGAGCCAAGAGACCCAGTACTTC